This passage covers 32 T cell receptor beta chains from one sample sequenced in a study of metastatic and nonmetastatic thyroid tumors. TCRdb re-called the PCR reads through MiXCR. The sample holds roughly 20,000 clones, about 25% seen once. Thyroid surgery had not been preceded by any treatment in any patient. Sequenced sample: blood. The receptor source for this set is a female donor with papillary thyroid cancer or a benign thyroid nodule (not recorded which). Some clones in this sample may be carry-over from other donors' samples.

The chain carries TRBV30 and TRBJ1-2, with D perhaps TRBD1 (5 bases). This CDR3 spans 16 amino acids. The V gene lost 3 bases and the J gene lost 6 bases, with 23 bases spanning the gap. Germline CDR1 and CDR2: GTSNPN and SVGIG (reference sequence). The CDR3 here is CAWSPGTDGGEDGYTF. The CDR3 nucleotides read TGTGCCTGGAGCCCCGGAACTGACGGGGGTGAGGATGGCTACACCTTC.

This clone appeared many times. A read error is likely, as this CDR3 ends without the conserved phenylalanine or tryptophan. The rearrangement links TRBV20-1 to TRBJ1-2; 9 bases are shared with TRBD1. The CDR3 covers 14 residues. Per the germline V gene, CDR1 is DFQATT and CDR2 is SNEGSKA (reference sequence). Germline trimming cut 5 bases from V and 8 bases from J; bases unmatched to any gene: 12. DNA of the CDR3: TGCAGTGCTTTCAACTCCGGGACAGGGTACGGCTACACCTCC. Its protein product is CSAFNSGTGYGYTS.

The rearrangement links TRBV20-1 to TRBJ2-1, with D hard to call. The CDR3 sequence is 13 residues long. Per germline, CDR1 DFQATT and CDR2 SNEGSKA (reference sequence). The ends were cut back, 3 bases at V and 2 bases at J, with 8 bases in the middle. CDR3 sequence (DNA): TGCAGTGCTAGTGTTCACACCTACAATGAGCAGTTCTTC. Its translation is CSASVHTYNEQFF.

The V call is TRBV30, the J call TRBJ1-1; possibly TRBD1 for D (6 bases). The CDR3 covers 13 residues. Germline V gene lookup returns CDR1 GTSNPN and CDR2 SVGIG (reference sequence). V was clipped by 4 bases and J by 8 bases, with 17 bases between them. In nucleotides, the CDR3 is TGTGCCTGGATTGTACTACGACAGGCGGAAGCTTTCTTT. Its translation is CAWIVLRQAEAFF.

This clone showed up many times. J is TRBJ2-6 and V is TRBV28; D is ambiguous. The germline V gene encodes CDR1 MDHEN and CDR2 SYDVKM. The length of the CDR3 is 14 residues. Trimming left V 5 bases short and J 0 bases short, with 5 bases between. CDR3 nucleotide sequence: TGTGCCAGCAGTCTCAGCTCTGGGGCCAACGTCCTGACTTTC. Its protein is CASSLSSGANVLTF.

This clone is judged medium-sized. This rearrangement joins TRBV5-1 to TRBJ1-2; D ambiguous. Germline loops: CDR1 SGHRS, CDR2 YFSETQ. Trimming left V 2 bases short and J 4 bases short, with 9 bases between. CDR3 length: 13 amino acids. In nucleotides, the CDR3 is TGCGCCAGCAGCTTTGGGCAAGGCTATGGCTACACCTTC. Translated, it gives CASSFGQGYGYTF.

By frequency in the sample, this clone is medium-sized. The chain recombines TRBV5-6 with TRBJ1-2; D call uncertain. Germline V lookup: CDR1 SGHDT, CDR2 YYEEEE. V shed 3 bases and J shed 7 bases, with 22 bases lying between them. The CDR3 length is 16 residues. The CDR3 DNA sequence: TGTGCCAGCAGCTCTGGACGCTACGGAGGTTCAGGTGGCTACACCTTC. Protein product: CASSSGRYGGSGGYTF. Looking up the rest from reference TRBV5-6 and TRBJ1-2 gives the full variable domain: DAGVTQSPTHLIKTRGQQVTLRCSPKSGHDTVSWYQQALGQGPQFIFQYYEEEERQRGNFPDRFSGHQFPNYSSELNVNALLLGDSALYLCASSSGRYGGSGGYTFGSGTRLTVV.

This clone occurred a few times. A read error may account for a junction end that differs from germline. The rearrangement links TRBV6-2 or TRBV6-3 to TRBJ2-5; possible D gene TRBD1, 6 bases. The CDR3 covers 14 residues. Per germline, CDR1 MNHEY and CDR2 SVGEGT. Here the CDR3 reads CASTITGCQETLYF. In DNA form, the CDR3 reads TGTGCCAGCACCATAACAGGGTGCCAGGAGACCCTGTACTTC.

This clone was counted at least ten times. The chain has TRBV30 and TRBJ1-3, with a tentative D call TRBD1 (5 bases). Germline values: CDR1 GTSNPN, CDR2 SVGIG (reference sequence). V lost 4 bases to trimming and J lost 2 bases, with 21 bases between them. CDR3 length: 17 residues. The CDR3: CAWTGVYGGPAGNTIYF. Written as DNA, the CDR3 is TGTGCCTGGACGGGGGTGTACGGAGGGCCTGCTGGAAACACCATATATTTT.

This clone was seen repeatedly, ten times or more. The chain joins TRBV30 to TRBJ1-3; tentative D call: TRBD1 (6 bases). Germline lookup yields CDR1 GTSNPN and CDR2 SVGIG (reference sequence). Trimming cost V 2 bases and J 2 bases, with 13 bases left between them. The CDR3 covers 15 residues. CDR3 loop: CAWSSMGAAGNTIYF. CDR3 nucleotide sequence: TGTGCCTGGAGTAGTATGGGGGCGGCTGGAAACACCATATATTTT.

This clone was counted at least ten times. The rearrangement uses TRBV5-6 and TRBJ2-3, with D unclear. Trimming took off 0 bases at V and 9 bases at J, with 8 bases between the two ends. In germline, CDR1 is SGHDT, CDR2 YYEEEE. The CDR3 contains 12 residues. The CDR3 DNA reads TGTGCCAGCAGCTTGGACCATCCCACGCAGTATTTT. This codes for CASSLDHPTQYF. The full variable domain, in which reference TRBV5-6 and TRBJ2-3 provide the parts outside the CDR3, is DAGVTQSPTHLIKTRGQQVTLRCSPKSGHDTVSWYQQALGQGPQFIFQYYEEEERQRGNFPDRFSGHQFPNYSSELNVNALLLGDSALYLCASSLDHPTQYFGPGTRLTVL.

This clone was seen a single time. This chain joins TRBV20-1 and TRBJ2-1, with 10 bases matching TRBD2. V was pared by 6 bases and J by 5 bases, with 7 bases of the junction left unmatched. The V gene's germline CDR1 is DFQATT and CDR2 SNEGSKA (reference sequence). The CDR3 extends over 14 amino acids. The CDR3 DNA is TGCAGTGCCACTGGACTAGCGGCGAACAATGAGCAGTTCTTC. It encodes CSATGLAANNEQFF.

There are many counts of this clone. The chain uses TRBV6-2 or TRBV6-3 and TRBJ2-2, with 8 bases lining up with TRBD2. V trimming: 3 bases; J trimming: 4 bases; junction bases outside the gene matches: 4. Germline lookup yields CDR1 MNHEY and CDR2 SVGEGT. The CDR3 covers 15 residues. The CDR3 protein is CASSYSGDTTGELFF. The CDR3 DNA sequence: TGTGCCAGCAGTTATAGCGGGGACACCACCGGGGAGCTGTTTTTT.

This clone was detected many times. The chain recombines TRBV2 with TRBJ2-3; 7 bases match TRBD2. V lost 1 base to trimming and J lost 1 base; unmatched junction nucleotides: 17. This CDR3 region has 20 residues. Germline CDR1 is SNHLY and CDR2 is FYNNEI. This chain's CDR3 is CASSEERLVGRGSGTDTQYF. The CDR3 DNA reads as TGTGCCAGCAGTGAAGAGCGTCTGGTAGGGCGGGGGTCGGGCACAGATACGCAGTATTTT.

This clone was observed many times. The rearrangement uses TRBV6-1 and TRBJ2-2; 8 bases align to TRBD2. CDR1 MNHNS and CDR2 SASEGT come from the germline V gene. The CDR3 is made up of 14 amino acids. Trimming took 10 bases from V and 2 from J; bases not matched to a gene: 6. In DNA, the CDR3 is TGTGCCACTGACGGGAGGGAAAACACCGGGGAGCTGTTTTTT. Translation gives CATDGRENTGELFF.

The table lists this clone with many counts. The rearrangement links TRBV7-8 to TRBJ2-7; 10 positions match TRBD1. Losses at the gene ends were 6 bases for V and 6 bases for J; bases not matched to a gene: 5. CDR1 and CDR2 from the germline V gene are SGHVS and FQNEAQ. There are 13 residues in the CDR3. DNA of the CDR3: TGTGCCAGCAGACCCGGGACAGGGGTCGAGCAGTACTTC. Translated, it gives CASRPGTGVEQYF.

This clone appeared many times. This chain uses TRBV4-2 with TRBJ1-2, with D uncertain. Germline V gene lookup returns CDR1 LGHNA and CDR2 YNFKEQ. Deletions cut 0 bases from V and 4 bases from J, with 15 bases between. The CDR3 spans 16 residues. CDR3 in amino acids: CASSQDHVAAVYGYTF. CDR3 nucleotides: TGTGCCAGCAGCCAAGATCACGTGGCAGCCGTCTATGGCTACACCTTC.

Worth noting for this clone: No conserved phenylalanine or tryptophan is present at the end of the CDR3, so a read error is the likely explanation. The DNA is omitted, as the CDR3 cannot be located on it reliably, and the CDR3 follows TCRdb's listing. CDR3 amino acids: CSASGHNTGEVFL. J is TRBJ2-2 and V is TRBV20-1; the table's D call, TRBD1, was not checked against the DNA. Germline values: CDR1 DFQATT, CDR2 SNEGSKA (reference sequence). Inclusive of both ends, the CDR3 amounts to 13 amino acids.

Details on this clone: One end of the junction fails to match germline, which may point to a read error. CDR3 loop: CASSIPNAEKLFF. In DNA, the CDR3 is TGTGCGAGTAGTATCCCGAATGCGGAAAAACTGTTTTTT. J is TRBJ1-4 and V is TRBV19; D call uncertain. The CDR3 covers 13 residues. CDR1 and CDR2 (germline): LNHDA, SQIVND (reference sequence).

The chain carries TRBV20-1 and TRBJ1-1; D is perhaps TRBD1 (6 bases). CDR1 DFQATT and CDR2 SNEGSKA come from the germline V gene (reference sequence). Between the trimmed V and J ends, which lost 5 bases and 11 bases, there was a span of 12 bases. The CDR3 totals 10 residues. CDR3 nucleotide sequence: TGCAGTGCTGTACAGGGTTCGGCTTTCTTT. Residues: CSAVQGSAFF.

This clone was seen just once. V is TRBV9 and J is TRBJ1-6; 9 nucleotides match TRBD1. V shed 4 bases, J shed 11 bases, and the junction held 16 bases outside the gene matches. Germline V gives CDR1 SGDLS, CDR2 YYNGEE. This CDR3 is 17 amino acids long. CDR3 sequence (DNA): TGTGCCAGCAGCCCCACGAACACAGGGGGCTATACTACACCCCTCCACTTT. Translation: CASSPTNTGGYTTPLHF. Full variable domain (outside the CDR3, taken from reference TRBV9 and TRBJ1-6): DSGVTQTPKHLITATGQRVTLRCSPRSGDLSVYWYQQSLDQGLQFLIQYYNGEERAKGNILERFSAQQFPDLHSELNLSSLELGDSALYFCASSPTNTGGYTTPLHFGNGTRLTVT.

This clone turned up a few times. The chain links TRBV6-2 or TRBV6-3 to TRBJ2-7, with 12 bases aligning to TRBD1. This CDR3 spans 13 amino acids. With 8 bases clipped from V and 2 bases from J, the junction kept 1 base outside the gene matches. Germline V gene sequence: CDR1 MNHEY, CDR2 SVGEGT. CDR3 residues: CASRDRGPYEQYF. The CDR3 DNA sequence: TGTGCCAGCCGGGACAGGGGGCCCTACGAGCAGTACTTC.

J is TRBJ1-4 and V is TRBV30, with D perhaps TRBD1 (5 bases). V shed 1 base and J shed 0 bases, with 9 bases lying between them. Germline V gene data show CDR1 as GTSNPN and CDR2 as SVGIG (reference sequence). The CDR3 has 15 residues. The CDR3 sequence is CAWSGQLATNEKLFF. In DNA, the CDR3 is TGTGCCTGGAGTGGACAGCTTGCAACTAATGAAAAACTGTTTTTT.

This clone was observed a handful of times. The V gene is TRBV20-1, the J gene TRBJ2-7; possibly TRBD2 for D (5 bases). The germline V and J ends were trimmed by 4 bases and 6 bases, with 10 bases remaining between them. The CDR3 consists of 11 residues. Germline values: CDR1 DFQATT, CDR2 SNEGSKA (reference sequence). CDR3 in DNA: TGCAGTGCTAAGAACGCGGGCGAGCAGTACTTC. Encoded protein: CSAKNAGEQYF.

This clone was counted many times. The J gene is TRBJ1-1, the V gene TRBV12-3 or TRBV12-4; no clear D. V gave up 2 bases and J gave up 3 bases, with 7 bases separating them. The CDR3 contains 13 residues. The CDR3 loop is CASSLSRHTEAFF. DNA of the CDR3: TGTGCCAGCAGTTTAAGCAGGCACACTGAAGCTTTCTTT.

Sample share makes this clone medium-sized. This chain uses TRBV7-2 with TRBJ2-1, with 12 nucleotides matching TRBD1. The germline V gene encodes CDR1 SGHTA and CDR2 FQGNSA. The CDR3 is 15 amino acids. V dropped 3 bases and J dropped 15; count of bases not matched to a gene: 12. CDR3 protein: CASSFTGTGGAWWFF. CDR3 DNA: TGTGCCAGCAGCTTTACCGGGACAGGGGGCGCATGGTGGTTCTTC.

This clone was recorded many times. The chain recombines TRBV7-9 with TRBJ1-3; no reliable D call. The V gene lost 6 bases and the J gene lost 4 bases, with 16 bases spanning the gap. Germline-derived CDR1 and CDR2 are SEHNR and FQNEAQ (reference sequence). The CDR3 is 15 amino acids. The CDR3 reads CASRKTRKQGNTIYF. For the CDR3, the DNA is TGTGCCAGCAGAAAAACTAGGAAACAGGGAAACACCATATATTTT.

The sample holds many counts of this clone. This chain's CDR3 is CASSLVVGTGPDRGPGEFF. CDR3 DNA sequence: TGTGCCAGCAGCTTAGTGGTCGGGACAGGGCCTGACCGGGGACCGGGGGAGTTCTTC. The chain is built from TRBV7-9 and TRBJ2-1; 9 nucleotides align to TRBD1. Germline CDR1 SEHNR, CDR2 FQNEAQ (reference sequence). The CDR3 covers 19 residues. V gave up 1 base and J gave up 14 bases; unmatched junction bases: 24.

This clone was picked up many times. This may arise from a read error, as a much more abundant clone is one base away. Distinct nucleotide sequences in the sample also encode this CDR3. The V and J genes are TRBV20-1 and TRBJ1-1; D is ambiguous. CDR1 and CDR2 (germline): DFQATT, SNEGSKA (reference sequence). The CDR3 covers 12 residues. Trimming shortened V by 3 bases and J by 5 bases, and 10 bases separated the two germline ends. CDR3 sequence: CSAREGVTEAFF. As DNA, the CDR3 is TGCAGTGCTAGGGAGGGAGTAACTGAAGCTTTCTTT.

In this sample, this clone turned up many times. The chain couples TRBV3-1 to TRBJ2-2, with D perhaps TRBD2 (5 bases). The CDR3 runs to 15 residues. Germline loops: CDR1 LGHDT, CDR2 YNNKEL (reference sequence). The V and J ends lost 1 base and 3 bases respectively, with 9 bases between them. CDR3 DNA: TGTGCCAGCAGCCAAGCACCGGGATACACCGGGGAGCTGTTTTTT. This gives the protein CASSQAPGYTGELFF.

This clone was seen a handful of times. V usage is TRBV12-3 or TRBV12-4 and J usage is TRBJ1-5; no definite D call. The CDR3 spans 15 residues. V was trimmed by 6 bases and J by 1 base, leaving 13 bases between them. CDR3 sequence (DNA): TGTGCCAGCAGCCTTGGACCCAGGAGCAATCAGCCCCAGCATTTT. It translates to CASSLGPRSNQPQHF.

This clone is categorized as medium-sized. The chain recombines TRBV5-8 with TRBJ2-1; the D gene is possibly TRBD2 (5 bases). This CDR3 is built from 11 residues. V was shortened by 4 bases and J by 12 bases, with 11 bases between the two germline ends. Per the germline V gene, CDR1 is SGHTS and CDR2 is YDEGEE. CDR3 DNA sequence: TGTGCCAGCAGCCCACGACTATGGCAGTTCTTC. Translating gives CASSPRLWQFF. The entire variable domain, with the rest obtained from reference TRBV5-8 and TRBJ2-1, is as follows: EAGVTQSPTHLIKTRGQQATLRCSPISGHTSVYWYQQALGLGLQFLLWYDEGEERNRGNFPPRFSGRQFPNYSSELNVNALELEDSALYLCASSPRLWQFFGPGTRLTVL.